The entry below describes one TCR beta chain. Its specificity is unknown. This CDR3 is built from 15 residues. Trimming took 8 bases from V and 7 from J, leaving 20 bases between them. Germline CDR1 is MNHEY and CDR2 is SMNVEV (reference sequence). The data belong to a study of T cell repertoires and HLA-DP antigens. As for the study in general: One stimulator alloantigen differed from self by one groove amino acid; the other by ten.

Clones were sequenced by immunoSEQ multiplex PCR, and TCRdb holds only the in-frame ones, with some missing. Found here are 65,000 to 90,000 clones, around four fifths of them singletons; the top ten hold around 1.6%. Untouched CD4+ T cells were bead-isolated from PBMC at approximately 98% purity. J is TRBJ2-2 and V is TRBV27; possible D gene TRBD2, 5 bases. Sequencing was carried out using CD4+ T cells from PBMCs. The source of this sequence is a man aged 60 to 75 in good health and CMV-seronegative. The CDR3 DNA reads TGTGCCAGCTCTGAGGGCCCGGAGACCGGCGGGGAGCTGTTTTTT. It codes for CASSEGPETGGELFF.